This T cell receptor beta chain is from a study of OX40 agonist ivuxolimab in advanced cancers. Study-wide background: Previous treatment with anti-PD-1, anti-PD-L1 or anti-CTLA-4 therapy was allowed; about 40% had received some.

Study results and caveats: Relative to CD4+ cells, CD8+ T cells on average had more expanded clones. Clones of CD4+ and CD8+ blood T cells grew by week 6 at doses of 0.1 to 3.0 mg/kg. People who partly responded at 0.1-3.0 mg/kg had some of the least clonal expansion seen.

Trimming removed 8 bases from V and 5 bases from J, with 21 bases in between. Germline values: CDR1 SGHDT, CDR2 YYEEEE. This CDR3 region has 15 residues. As regards this clone: What it binds is not known.

Generated by immunoSEQ multiplex PCR, the TCRdb table keeps only in-frame clones and is missing some. The sample carries around 110,000 clones, 90% recorded once. The gene calls are TRBV5-6 and TRBJ2-3; D is undetermined. The sample was CD4+ or CD8+ T cells sorted from blood, taken in a trial of the OX40 agonist ivuxolimab. This receptor was taken from an adult with an advanced solid tumor such as melanoma, head and neck, liver or kidney cancer. CDR3 coding DNA: TGTGCCAGTAGTTCCTACTCTTCCTCGGGAGATACGCAGTATTTT. It specifies CASSSYSSSGDTQYF.